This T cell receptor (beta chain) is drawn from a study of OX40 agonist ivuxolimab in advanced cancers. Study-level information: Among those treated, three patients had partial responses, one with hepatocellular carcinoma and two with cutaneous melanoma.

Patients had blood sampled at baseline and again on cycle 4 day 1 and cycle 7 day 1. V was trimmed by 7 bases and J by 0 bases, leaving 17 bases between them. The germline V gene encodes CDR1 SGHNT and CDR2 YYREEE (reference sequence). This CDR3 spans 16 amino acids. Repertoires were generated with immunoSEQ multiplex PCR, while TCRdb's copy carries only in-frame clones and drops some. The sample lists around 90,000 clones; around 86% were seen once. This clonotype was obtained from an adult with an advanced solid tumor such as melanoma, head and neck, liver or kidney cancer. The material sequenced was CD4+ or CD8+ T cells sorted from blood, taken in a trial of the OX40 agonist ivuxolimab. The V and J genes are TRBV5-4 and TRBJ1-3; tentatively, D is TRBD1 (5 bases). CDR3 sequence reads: CASGSKGPISGNTIYF. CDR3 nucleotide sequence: TGTGCCAGCGGGTCCAAGGGGCCGATCTCTGGAAACACCATATATTTT.